Sequencing of this TCR beta chain was carried out in a study of cytomegalovirus exposure and HLA in healthy donors. General study points: Prior analysis indicated that the majority of TCR beta V segments exhibited productivity approximately 87% or approximately 30% of the time. Per published accounts, TCR beta sequences correctly predicted the HLA-A and HLA-B alleles of most subjects.

A word on this clone: As yet, its antigen is unknown.

Trimming removed 0 bases from V and 1 base from J; junction bases left unmatched: 6. The CDR3 consists of 17 residues. CDR1 and CDR2 from the germline V gene are LNHNV and YYDKDF (reference sequence). Primers for the PCR totalled 60 Vbeta and 13 Jbeta. Assay: immunoSEQ multiplex PCR; the TCRdb copy retains only in-frame clones and omits some. The repertoire consists of about 85,000 clones, with approximately 80% occurring once and the leading ten covering 20% to 25%. The receptor comes from a woman in her forties or fifties in good health and CMV-seropositive. Material: PBMCs. The V call is TRBV15, the J call TRBJ2-3, with TRBD1 matching over 8 bases. CDR3 amino acids: CATSRDQGAIGTDTQYF. The CDR3 DNA sequence: TGTGCCACCAGCAGAGATCAGGGGGCTATCGGCACAGATACGCAGTATTTT.